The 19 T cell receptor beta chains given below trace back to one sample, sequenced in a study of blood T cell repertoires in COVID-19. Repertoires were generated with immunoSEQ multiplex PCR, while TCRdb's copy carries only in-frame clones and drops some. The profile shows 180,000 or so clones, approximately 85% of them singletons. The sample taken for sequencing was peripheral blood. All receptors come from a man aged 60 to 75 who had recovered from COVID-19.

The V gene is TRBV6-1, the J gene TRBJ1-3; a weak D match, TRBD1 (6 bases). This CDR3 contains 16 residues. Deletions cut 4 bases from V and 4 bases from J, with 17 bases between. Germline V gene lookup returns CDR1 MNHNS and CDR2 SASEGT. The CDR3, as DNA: TGTGCCAGCAGTGGCTTCGGGGGGCAGGCAGGAAACACCATATATTTT. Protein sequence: CASSGFGGQAGNTIYF.

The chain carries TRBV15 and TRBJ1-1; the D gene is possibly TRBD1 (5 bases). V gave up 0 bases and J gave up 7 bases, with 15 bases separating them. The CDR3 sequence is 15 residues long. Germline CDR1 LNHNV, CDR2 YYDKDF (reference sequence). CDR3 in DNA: TGTGCCACCAGCAGAGATTCGGCAGGGCTAGTTGAAGCTTTCTTT. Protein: CATSRDSAGLVEAFF.

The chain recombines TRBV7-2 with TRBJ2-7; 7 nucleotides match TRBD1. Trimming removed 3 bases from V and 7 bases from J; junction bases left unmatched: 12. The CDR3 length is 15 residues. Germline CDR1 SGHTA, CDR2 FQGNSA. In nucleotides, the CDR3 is TGTGCCAGCAGCTTTTCGGGACAGCCCGGGGTAGAGCAGTACTTC. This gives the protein CASSFSGQPGVEQYF.

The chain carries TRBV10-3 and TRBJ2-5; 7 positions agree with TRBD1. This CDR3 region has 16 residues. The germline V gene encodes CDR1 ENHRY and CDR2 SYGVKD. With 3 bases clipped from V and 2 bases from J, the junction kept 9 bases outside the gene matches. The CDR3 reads CAISDARDSTQETQYF. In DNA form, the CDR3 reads TGTGCCATCAGTGATGCCCGGGACAGCACACAAGAGACCCAGTACTTC.

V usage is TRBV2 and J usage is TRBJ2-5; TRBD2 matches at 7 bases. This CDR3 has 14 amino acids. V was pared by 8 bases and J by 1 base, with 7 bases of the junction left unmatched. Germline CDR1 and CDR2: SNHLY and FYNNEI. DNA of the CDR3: TGTGCCAGCGGGAGCGGGGCGATCCAAGAGACCCAGTACTTC. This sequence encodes CASGSGAIQETQYF.

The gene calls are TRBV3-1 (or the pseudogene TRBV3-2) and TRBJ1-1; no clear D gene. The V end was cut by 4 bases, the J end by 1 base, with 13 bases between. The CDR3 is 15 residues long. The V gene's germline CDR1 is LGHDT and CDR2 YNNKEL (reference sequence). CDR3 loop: CASSRAGFGNTEAFF. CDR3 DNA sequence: TGTGCCAGCAGCCGGGCGGGGTTCGGGAACACTGAAGCTTTCTTT.

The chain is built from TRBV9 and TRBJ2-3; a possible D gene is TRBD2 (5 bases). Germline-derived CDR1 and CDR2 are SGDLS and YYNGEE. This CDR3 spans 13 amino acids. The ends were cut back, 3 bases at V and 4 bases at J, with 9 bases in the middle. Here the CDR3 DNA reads TGTGCCAGCAGCGCCCCAGCGGCAGATACGCAGTATTTT. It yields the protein CASSAPAADTQYF.

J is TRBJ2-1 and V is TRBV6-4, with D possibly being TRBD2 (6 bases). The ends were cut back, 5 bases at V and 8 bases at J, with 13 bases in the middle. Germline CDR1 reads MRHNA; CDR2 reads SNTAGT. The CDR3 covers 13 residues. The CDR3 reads CASSLELADEQFF. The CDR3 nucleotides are TGTGCCAGCAGTCTCGAACTAGCCGATGAGCAGTTCTTC.

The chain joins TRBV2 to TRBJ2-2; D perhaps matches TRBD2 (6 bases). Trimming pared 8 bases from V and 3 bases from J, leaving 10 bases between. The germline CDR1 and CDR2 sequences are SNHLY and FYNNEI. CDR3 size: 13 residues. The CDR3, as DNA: TGTGCCAGCCTCGGGGGATACACCGGGGAGCTGTTTTTT. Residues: CASLGGYTGELFF.

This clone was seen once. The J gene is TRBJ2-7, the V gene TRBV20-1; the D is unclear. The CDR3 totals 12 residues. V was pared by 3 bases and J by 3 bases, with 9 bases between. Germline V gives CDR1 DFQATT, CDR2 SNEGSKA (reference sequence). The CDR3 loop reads CSASGSGYEQYF. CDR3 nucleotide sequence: TGCAGTGCTAGTGGATCGGGCTACGAGCAGTACTTC.

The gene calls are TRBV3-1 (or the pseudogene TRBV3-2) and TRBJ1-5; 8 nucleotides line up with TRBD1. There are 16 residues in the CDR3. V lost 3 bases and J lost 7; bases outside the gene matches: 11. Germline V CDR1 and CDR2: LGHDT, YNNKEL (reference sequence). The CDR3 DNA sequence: TGTGCCAGCAGCCAGAACCCGACAGGGGCGGGACAGCCCCAGCATTTT. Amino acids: CASSQNPTGAGQPQHF.

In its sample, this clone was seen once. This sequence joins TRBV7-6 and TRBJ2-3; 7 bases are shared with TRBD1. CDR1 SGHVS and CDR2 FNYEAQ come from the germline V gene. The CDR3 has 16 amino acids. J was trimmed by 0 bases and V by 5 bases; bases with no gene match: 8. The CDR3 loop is CASSTDRDRSTDTQYF. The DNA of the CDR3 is TGTGCCAGCAGCACCGACAGGGACAGAAGCACAGATACGCAGTATTTT.

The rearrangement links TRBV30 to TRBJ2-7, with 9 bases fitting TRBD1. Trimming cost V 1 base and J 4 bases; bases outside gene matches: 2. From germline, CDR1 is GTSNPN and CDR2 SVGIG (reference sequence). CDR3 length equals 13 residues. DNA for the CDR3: TGTGCCTGGAGTGGCGACAGGGGGTACGAGCAGTACTTC. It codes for CAWSGDRGYEQYF. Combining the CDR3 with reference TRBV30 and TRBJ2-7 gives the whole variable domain SQTIHQWPATLVQPVGSPLSLECTVEGTSNPNLYWYRQAAGRGLQLLFYSVGIGQISSEVPQNLSASRPQDRQFILSSKKLLLSDSGFYLCAWSGDRGYEQYFGPGTRLTVT.

The CDR3 protein is CATSRGRAPDEQYF. DNA for the CDR3: TGTGCCACCAGCAGGGGCAGGGCACCGGACGAGCAGTACTTC. The rearrangement links TRBV15 to TRBJ2-7; D perhaps matches TRBD1 (5 bases). CDR1 is LNHNV and CDR2 is YYDKDF in the germline V gene (reference sequence). V lost 3 bases and J lost 5, with 14 bases in between. This CDR3 comprises 14 residues. Using reference TRBV15 and TRBJ2-7 for the parts outside the CDR3, the full variable domain is DAMVIQNPRYQVTQFGKPVTLSCSQTLNHNVMYWYQQKSSQAPKLLFHYYDKDFNNEADTPDNFQSRRPNTSFCFLDIRSPGLGDTAMYLCATSRGRAPDEQYFGPGTRLTVT.

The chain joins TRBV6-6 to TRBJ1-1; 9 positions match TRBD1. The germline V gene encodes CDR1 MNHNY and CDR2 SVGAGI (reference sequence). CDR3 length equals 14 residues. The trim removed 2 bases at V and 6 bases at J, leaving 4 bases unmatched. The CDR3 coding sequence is TGTGCCAGCAGTTACGGACAGGGGTTCGCTGAAGCTTTCTTT. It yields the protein CASSYGQGFAEAFF.

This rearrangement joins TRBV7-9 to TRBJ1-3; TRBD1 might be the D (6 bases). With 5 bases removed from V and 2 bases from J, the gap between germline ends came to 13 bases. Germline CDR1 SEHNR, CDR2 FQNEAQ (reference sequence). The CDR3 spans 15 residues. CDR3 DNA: TGTGCCAGCAGCCCGAGAGGGGGGGCTGGAAACACCATATATTTT. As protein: CASSPRGGAGNTIYF.

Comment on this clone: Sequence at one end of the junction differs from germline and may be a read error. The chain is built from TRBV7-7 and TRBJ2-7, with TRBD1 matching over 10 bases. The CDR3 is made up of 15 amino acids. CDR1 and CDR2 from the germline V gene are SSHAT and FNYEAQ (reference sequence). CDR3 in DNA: TGTGCTAGCAGCTTAGACGGGACAGGGGCCTACGAGCAGTACTTC. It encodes CASSLDGTGAYEQYF.

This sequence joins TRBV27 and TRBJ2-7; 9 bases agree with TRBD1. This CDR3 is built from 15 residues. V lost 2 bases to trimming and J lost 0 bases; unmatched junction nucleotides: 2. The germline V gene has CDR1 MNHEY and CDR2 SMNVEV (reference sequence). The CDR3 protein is CASSLLTGGSYEQYF. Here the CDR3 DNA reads TGTGCCAGCAGTTTACTGACAGGGGGCTCCTACGAGCAGTACTTC.

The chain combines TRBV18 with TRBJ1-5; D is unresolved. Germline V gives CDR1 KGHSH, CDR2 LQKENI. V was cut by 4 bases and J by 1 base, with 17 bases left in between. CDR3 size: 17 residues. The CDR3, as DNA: TGTGCCAGCTCACAAACTTTCATGGGCAGGAGCAATCAGCCCCAGCATTTT. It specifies CASSQTFMGRSNQPQHF.